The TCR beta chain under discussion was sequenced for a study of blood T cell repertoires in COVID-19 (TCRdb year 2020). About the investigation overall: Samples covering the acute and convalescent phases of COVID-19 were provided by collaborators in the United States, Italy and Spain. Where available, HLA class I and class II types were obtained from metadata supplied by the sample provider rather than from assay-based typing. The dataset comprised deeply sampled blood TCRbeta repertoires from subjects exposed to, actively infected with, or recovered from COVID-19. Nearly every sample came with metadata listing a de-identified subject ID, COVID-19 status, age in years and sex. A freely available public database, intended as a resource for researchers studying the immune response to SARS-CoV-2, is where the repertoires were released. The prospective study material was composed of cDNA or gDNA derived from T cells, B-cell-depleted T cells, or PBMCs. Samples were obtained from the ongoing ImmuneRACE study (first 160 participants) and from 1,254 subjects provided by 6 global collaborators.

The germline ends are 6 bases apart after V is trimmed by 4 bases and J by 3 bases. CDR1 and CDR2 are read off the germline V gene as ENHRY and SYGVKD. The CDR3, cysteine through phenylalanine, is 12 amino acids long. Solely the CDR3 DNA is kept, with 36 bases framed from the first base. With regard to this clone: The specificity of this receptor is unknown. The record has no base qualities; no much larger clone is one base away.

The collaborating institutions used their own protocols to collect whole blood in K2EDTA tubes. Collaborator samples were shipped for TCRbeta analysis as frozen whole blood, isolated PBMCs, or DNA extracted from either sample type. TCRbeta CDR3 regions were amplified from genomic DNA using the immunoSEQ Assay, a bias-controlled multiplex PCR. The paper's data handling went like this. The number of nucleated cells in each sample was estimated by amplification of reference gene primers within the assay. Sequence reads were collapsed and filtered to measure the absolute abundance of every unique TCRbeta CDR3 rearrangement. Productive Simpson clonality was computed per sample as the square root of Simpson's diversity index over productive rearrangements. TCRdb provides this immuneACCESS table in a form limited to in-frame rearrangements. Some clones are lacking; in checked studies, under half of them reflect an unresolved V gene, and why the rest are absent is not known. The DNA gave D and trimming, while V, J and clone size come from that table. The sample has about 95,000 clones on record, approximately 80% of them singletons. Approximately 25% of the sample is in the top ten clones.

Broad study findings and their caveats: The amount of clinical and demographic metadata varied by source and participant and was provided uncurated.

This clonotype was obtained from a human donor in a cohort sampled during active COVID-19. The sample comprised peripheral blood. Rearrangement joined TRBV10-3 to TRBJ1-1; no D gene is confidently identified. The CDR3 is CAISAGDTEAFF. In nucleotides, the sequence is TGTGCCATCAGTGCCGGGGACACTGAAGCTTTCTTT.